This TCR beta chain originates from a study of OX40 agonist ivuxolimab in advanced cancers. About this clone itself: Its target is not known.

TCRdb keeps only in-frame clones here, not all; method: immunoSEQ multiplex PCR. The data contain tens of thousands of clones, over 80% of them seen just once; the ten biggest clones take up about 3.8%. Autoimmune disease history or systemic immunosuppression led to patients being barred. Findings of the study overall: At 0.1 to 3.0 mg/kg and by week 6, CD4+ and CD8+ T cells in the blood had expanded clonally. CD8+ T cells (on average) carried more expanded clones than CD4+ T cells.

The starting material was CD4+ or CD8+ T cells sorted from blood, obtained in a trial of the OX40 agonist ivuxolimab. The TCR comes from an adult with an advanced solid tumor such as melanoma, head and neck, liver or kidney cancer.

The CDR3, as DNA: TGTGCCAGCAGCTTAGACAGGGGAGAGACCCAGTACTTC. Its translation: CASSLDRGETQYF. The chain joins TRBV7-2 to TRBJ2-5; TRBD1 matches at 7 bases. This CDR3 has 13 amino acids. Unmatched junction bases numbered 0, after V lost 1 base and J lost 4 bases. CDR1 SGHTA and CDR2 FQGNSA come from the germline V gene.